Each of the 20 T cell receptor beta chains below was sequenced from the same sample in a study of spatial heterogeneity in lung cancer. Time point denoted: blood at routine non-recurrence follow-up after resection. TCRdb redid the calling of the 5' RACE reads with MiXCR, one entry per CDR3 protein. The sample has about 43,000 distinct CDR3 sequences, about 23% seen once. The sample consisted of PBMCs, taken at follow-up. The receptors shown here come from a female donor with early-stage non-small cell lung cancer.

This chain uses TRBV5-1 with TRBJ1-2; no clear D. The V end was cut by 4 bases, the J end by 6 bases, with 22 bases between. The CDR3 runs 16 residues. Germline lookup yields CDR1 SGHRS and CDR2 YFSETQ. The CDR3 is CASSGSLSEPPNGYTF. The CDR3 nucleotides are TGCGCCAGCAGCGGATCCCTATCCGAGCCACCAAATGGCTACACCTTC.

This clonotype was observed at least ten times. The J gene is TRBJ2-3, the V gene TRBV20-1; no firm D call. The CDR3 totals 11 residues. CDR1 is DFQATT and CDR2 is SNEGSKA in the germline V gene (reference sequence). The germline V and J ends were trimmed by 4 bases and 5 bases, with 7 bases remaining between them. The CDR3 bases are TGCAGTGCTACAATTGGAGATACGCAGTATTTT. This codes for CSATIGDTQYF.

This clonotype has a count of ten or more. V gene TRBV2 combines with J gene TRBJ2-1; no clear D. This CDR3 is 13 amino acids long. V was trimmed by 11 bases and J by 0 bases, leaving 11 bases between them. Germline-derived CDR1 and CDR2 are SNHLY and FYNNEI. The CDR3 region is CAGRPSSYNEQFF. CDR3 bases: TGTGCCGGTCGACCTAGCTCCTACAATGAGCAGTTCTTC. The entire variable domain, with the rest obtained from reference TRBV2 and TRBJ2-1, is as follows: EPEVTQTPSHQVTQMGQEVILRCVPISNHLYFYWYRQILGQKVEFLVSFYNNEISEKSEIFDDQFSVERPDGSNFTLKIRSTKLEDSAMYFCAGRPSSYNEQFFGPGTRLTVL.

CDR3 protein: CSVEVGGASEIDTQYF. CDR3 DNA sequence: TGCAGCGTTGAAGTGGGGGGGGCTAGCGAAATCGATACGCAGTATTTT. The chain recombines TRBV29-1 with TRBJ2-3; TRBD2 might be the D (7 bases). The V gene's germline CDR1 is SQVTM and CDR2 ANQGSEA. The CDR3 contains 16 residues. The ends were cut back, 1 base at V and 6 bases at J, with 20 bases in the middle.

The chain combines TRBV28 with TRBJ1-6; the D is unclear. Germline V gene sequence: CDR1 MDHEN, CDR2 SYDVKM. Trimming left V 6 bases short and J 9 bases short, with 15 bases between. This CDR3 is 14 amino acids long. CDR3 amino acids: CASSPFRPGSPLHF. The DNA of the CDR3 is TGTGCCAGCAGCCCGTTCAGGCCTGGTTCACCCCTCCACTTT.

This clonotype appeared many times. The rearrangement uses TRBV18 and TRBJ1-5, with a tentative D call TRBD1 (6 bases). This CDR3 contains 15 residues. Germline lookup yields CDR1 KGHSH and CDR2 LQKENI. Trimming shortened V by 5 bases and J by 2 bases, and 13 bases separated the two germline ends. CDR3: CASSEQGAGNQPQHF. In nucleotides, the CDR3 is TGTGCCAGCTCAGAACAGGGAGCCGGCAATCAGCCCCAGCATTTT.

The V call is TRBV6-1, the J call TRBJ2-1; 7 bases align to TRBD2. Germline values: CDR1 MNHNS, CDR2 SASEGT. V gave up 2 bases and J gave up 2 bases; unmatched junction bases: 6. The length of the CDR3 is 16 residues. The DNA for the CDR3 is TGTGCCAGCAGTGAAAGGGCGGGAGTTGCCTACAATGAGCAGTTCTTC. Encoded protein: CASSERAGVAYNEQFF.

This clonotype was observed a few times. J is TRBJ1-5 and V is TRBV27; D not resolved. The germline V and J ends were trimmed by 2 bases and 6 bases, with 11 bases remaining between them. This CDR3 is 14 amino acids long. Germline V CDR1 and CDR2: MNHEY, SMNVEV (reference sequence). The CDR3 DNA reads as TGTGCCAGCAGTTTAAGCCGGGGTATTCAGCCCCAGCATTTT. Amino acid sequence: CASSLSRGIQPQHF.

This clonotype was seen a handful of times. The chain recombines TRBV27 with TRBJ2-3, with 7 nucleotides matching TRBD1. This CDR3 has 14 amino acids. The V and J ends lost 2 bases and 4 bases, in that order; junction bases with no gene match: 3. CDR1 is MNHEY and CDR2 is SMNVEV in the germline V gene (reference sequence). The CDR3 region is CASSLGQGADTQYF. CDR3 coding DNA: TGTGCCAGCAGTTTAGGTCAGGGGGCAGATACGCAGTATTTT.

V usage is TRBV5-5 and J usage is TRBJ1-5; the D is unclear. V lost 4 bases to trimming and J lost 4 bases, with 6 bases between them. This CDR3 comprises 12 residues. Germline values: CDR1 SGHKS, CDR2 YYEKEE (reference sequence). CDR3 in DNA: TGTGCCAGCAGCCTAATAAATCAGCCCCAGCATTTT. This translates into CASSLINQPQHF.

This clonotype has only a few counts. The V and J genes are TRBV20-1 and TRBJ1-2, with no clear D. With 0 bases removed from V and 4 bases from J, the gap between germline ends came to 9 bases. CDR1 is DFQATT and CDR2 is SNEGSKA in the germline V gene (reference sequence). The CDR3 totals 13 residues. Here the CDR3 DNA reads TGCAGTGCTAGAGATAAGTCCCCCTATGGCTACACCTTC. Its protein product is CSARDKSPYGYTF.

The genes are TRBV29-1 and TRBJ2-5, with D unresolved. Germline V gene lookup returns CDR1 SQVTM and CDR2 ANQGSEA. This CDR3 is built from 13 residues. Trimming left V 3 bases short and J 1 base short, with 9 bases between. Here the CDR3 DNA reads TGCAGCGTTGACGGTATCGCCCAAGAGACCCAGTACTTC. It specifies CSVDGIAQETQYF.

At least ten counts were recorded for this clonotype. The V call is TRBV7-3, the J call TRBJ2-2; D unresolved. Germline CDR1 is SGHTA and CDR2 is FQGTGA. The CDR3 is 15 residues long. The germline V and J ends were trimmed by 2 bases and 2 bases, with 9 bases remaining between them. The CDR3 spells CASSLGPPNTGELFF. CDR3 in DNA: TGTGCCAGCAGCTTAGGTCCCCCCAACACCGGGGAGCTGTTTTTT.

The rearrangement links TRBV7-9 to TRBJ2-3, with 7 bases aligning to TRBD2. With 9 bases clipped from V and 2 bases from J, the junction kept 8 bases outside the gene matches. Germline loops: CDR1 SEHNR, CDR2 FQNEAQ (reference sequence). CDR3 size: 14 residues. CDR3 in amino acids: CARESGNDTDTQYF. DNA for the CDR3: TGTGCCAGAGAAAGCGGGAATGACACAGATACGCAGTATTTT.

This clonotype was observed many times. V usage is TRBV6-2 or TRBV6-3 and J usage is TRBJ2-7; TRBD1 or TRBD2 may be the D gene (6 bases each). This CDR3 contains 16 residues. The germline gives CDR1 MNHEY, CDR2 SVGEGT. Trimming cost V 2 bases and J 0 bases, with 14 bases left between them. DNA of the CDR3: TGTGCCAGCAGTTACGTACGAGGGGGGAGCTCCTACGAGCAGTACGTC. Residues: CASSYVRGGSSYEQYV.

The rearrangement links TRBV10-3 to TRBJ1-2; 7 bases match TRBD1. Trimming took 0 bases from V and 3 from J; bases not matched to a gene: 1. The germline gives CDR1 ENHRY, CDR2 SYGVKD. CDR3 length equals 14 residues. The CDR3 DNA reads as TGTGCCATCAGTGAGTCGGGACAGTACTATGGCTACACCTTC. Translation gives CAISESGQYYGYTF.

This sequence joins TRBV20-1 and TRBJ2-2, with a tentative D call TRBD2 (6 bases). CDR1 and CDR2 (germline): DFQATT, SNEGSKA (reference sequence). CDR3 length: 13 amino acids. CDR3 amino acids: CSCWRGNTGELFF. The CDR3 DNA sequence: TGCAGCTGTTGGCGGGGGAACACCGGGGAGCTGTTTTTT.

This clonotype was seen repeatedly, ten times or more. V usage is TRBV29-1 and J usage is TRBJ2-2, with 12 bases lining up with TRBD2. The CDR3 consists of 14 residues. V lost 6 bases, J lost 4 bases, and 3 bases stayed unmatched. Germline V CDR1 and CDR2: SQVTM, ANQGSEA. CDR3 nucleotide sequence: TGCAGCGTCGCGACTAGCGGGGGCACCGGGGAGCTGTTTTTT. Its translation is CSVATSGGTGELFF.

The DNA of the CDR3 is TGCAGTGCGGAAAAGCGGGGGCCCGAGGGAGAGACCCAGTACTTC. Protein: CSAEKRGPEGETQYF. The chain recombines TRBV20-1 with TRBJ2-5; 8 bases match TRBD2. Germline CDR1 DFQATT, CDR2 SNEGSKA (reference sequence). Unmatched junction bases numbered 13, after V lost 6 bases and J lost 4 bases. The length of the CDR3 is 15 residues.

The rearrangement links TRBV10-3 to TRBJ1-2; 8 bases match TRBD1. The germline gives CDR1 ENHRY, CDR2 SYGVKD. The CDR3 totals 15 residues. V dropped 2 bases and J dropped 4; count of bases not matched to a gene: 6. DNA of the CDR3: TGTGCCATCAGTGAGGGGACAGGACGGACCTATGGCTACACCTTC. Residues: CAISEGTGRTYGYTF.